This TCR beta chain was found in a study of shared clonotypes between healthy human individuals. Study-level points and caveats: Lower generation probabilities were found for non-shared clonotypes than for those shared by all four donors.

In regard to this clone: Its antigen is unidentified.

CD45RO negativity and positive selection for CCR7 defined naive CD8 cells, a population that excluded terminally differentiated effector memory CD45RA+ cells. The deep-level immunoSEQ assay was used. The repertoire was sequenced with immunoSEQ multiplex PCR; TCRdb's copy has only in-frame clones and lacks some. The table has approximately 720,000 clones, about 90% seen once. The V segment lost 4 bases and the J segment 0 bases; nucleotides outside the gene matches: 18. Germline CDR1 reads LGHNA; CDR2 reads YSLEER. This CDR3 contains 20 residues. The chain is built from TRBV4-3 and TRBJ2-3, with 8 bases identical to TRBD2. Source material: naive CD8+ T cells sorted from blood. This TCR came from a man in his thirties or forties in good health. CDR3 region: CASSPLAGMFELTSTDTQYF. The CDR3 DNA reads as TGCGCCAGCAGCCCGTTAGCGGGAATGTTTGAGTTAACTAGCACAGATACGCAGTATTTT.